Given below is one T cell receptor (beta chain) in context. The entry originates in a study of blood T cell repertoires in COVID-19. On the study more broadly: PBMCs, B-cell-depleted T cells, or T cells were the source of the cDNA or gDNA that made up the material.

The germline V gene has CDR1 LGHDT and CDR2 YNNKEL (reference sequence). The CDR3 length is 13 residues. Trimming stripped 1 base from V and 5 bases from J, with 8 bases between. Per the authors' pipeline: Estimated nucleated cell counts came from reference gene primer amplification. This table comes from immunoSEQ multiplex PCR, and its TCRdb copy is limited to in-frame clones, with some not included. The D gene and trimming were derived from the DNA, and the V and J assignments and clone size from that table. The table records some 100,000 clones, 80% to 90% of them present only once. This rearrangement joins TRBV3-1 (or the pseudogene TRBV3-2) to TRBJ2-5; D is possibly TRBD2 (5 bases). Sequencing was carried out using peripheral blood. The clonotype comes from a woman of 80 years or more with active or convalescent COVID-19. The CDR3, as DNA: TGTGCCAGCAGCCAAGCTCCGGGGGAGACCCAGTACTTC. Translated: CASSQAPGETQYF.